These 9 T cell receptor beta chains share one sample of origin, sequenced in a study of T cell changes during pregnancy in multiple sclerosis. Clones were sequenced by immunoSEQ multiplex PCR, and TCRdb holds only the in-frame ones, with some missing. The sample consists of 24,000 or so clones, around nine tenths of them appearing once. Sequenced here: CD8+ T cells from peripheral blood mononuclear cells, sampled in the first trimester of pregnancy. All receptors derive from a female donor in good health, enrolled as a control in a pregnancy study.

The CDR3 sequence: CASSPPGLASNEQFF. DNA of the CDR3: TGTGCCAGCAGCCCCCCGGGACTAGCGAGCAATGAGCAGTTCTTC. This chain uses TRBV7-2 with TRBJ2-1; TRBD2 agrees at 10 bases. CDR1 and CDR2 (germline): SGHTA, FQGNSA. V dropped 5 bases and J dropped 6; count of bases not matched to a gene: 7. CDR3 length: 15 amino acids. The full variable domain, its missing parts supplied by reference TRBV7-2 and TRBJ2-1, is GAGVSQSPSNKVTEKGKDVELRCDPISGHTALYWYRQSLGQGLEFLIYFQGNSAPDKSGLPSDRFSAERTGGSVSTLTIQRTQQEDSAVYLCASSPPGLASNEQFFGPGTRLTVL.

This clone appeared a single time. The chain combines TRBV27 with TRBJ2-3; a possible D gene is TRBD1 (6 bases). The CDR3 sequence is 15 residues long. Germline V gives CDR1 MNHEY, CDR2 SMNVEV (reference sequence). Trimming removed 6 bases from V and 0 bases from J, with 13 bases in between. CDR3 residues: CASSPQGISTDTQYF. For the CDR3, the DNA is TGTGCCAGCAGCCCCCAGGGGATCAGCACAGATACGCAGTATTTT.

The genes are TRBV15 and TRBJ1-5; D is unresolved. The CDR3 sequence is 13 residues long. Between the trimmed V and J ends, which lost 1 base and 4 bases, there was a span of 5 bases. Looked up from germline, CDR1 is LNHNV and CDR2 is YYDKDF (reference sequence). CDR3 nucleotides: TGTGCCACCAGCAGAGTAGAGAATCAGCCCCAGCATTTT. This translates into CATSRVENQPQHF.

J is TRBJ2-3 and V is TRBV6-1; 9 bases match TRBD1. Germline trimming cut 4 bases from V and 4 bases from J; bases unmatched to any gene: 0. Germline V lookup: CDR1 MNHNS, CDR2 SASEGT. The length of the CDR3 is 13 residues. CDR3 sequence: CASSGQGADTQYF. CDR3 in DNA: TGTGCCAGCAGTGGACAGGGGGCAGATACGCAGTATTTT.

The chain uses TRBV5-6 and TRBJ2-1; the D gene is possibly TRBD2 (5 bases). The CDR3 runs to 13 residues. Germline V gene lookup returns CDR1 SGHDT and CDR2 YYEEEE. V was clipped by 0 bases and J by 7 bases, with 8 bases between them. The CDR3 protein is CASSLAGINEQFF. DNA of the CDR3: TGTGCCAGCAGCTTGGCGGGAATTAATGAGCAGTTCTTC.

About this clone itself: The sample contains more than one DNA sequence encoding this CDR3. The V gene is TRBV27, the J gene TRBJ2-7; TRBD2 is a possible D gene (6 bases). The CDR3 sequence is 12 residues long. Germline V lookup: CDR1 MNHEY, CDR2 SMNVEV (reference sequence). V dropped 3 bases and J dropped 6 bases, with 9 bases sitting between them. CDR3 DNA sequence: TGTGCCAGCAGTTTGTGGGGAGGCGAGCAGTACTTC. Its protein is CASSLWGGEQYF.

J is TRBJ2-7 and V is TRBV28; 7 nucleotides line up with TRBD1. Trimming cost V 5 bases and J 0 bases; bases outside gene matches: 10. Germline lookup yields CDR1 MDHEN and CDR2 SYDVKM. The length of the CDR3 is 16 residues. The CDR3 region is CASSPRDSRASYEQYF. CDR3 DNA sequence: TGTGCCAGCAGTCCTAGGGACAGCCGGGCCTCCTACGAGCAGTACTTC.

V usage is TRBV16 and J usage is TRBJ2-2; 8 bases agree with TRBD2. Trimming removed 3 bases from V and 3 bases from J; junction bases left unmatched: 6. Germline assignment: CDR1 KGHSY and CDR2 FQNENV. The CDR3 spans 16 residues. The CDR3 loop reads CASSHFVGGDTGELFF. CDR3 DNA sequence: TGTGCCAGCAGCCATTTCGTCGGGGGGGACACCGGGGAGCTGTTTTTT.

This chain connects TRBV15 to TRBJ1-4; D might be TRBD1 (5 bases). The CDR3 sequence is 14 residues long. With 5 bases removed from V and 8 bases from J, the gap between germline ends came to 15 bases. Germline V gives CDR1 LNHNV, CDR2 YYDKDF (reference sequence). The CDR3 bases are TGTGCCACCAGCTTGGACGGGGGAGGGGAAAAACTGTTTTTT. Translation: CATSLDGGGEKLFF. Full variable domain (rest looked up from reference TRBV15 and TRBJ1-4): DAMVIQNPRYQVTQFGKPVTLSCSQTLNHNVMYWYQQKSSQAPKLLFHYYDKDFNNEADTPDNFQSRRPNTSFCFLDIRSPGLGDTAMYLCATSLDGGGEKLFFGSGTQLSVL.